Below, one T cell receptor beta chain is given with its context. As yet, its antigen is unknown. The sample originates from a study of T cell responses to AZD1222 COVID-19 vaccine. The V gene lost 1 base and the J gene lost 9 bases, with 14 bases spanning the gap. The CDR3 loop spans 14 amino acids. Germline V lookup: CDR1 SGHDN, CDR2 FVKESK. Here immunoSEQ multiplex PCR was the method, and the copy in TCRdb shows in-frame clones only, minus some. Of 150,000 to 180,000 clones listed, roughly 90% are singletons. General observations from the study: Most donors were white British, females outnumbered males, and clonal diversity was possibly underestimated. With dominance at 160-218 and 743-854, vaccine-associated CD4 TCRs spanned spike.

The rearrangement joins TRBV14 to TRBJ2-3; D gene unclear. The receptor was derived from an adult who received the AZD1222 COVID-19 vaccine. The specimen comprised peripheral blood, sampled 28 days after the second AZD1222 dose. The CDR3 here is CASSQVSTAPTQYF. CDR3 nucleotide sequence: TGTGCCAGCAGCCAAGTCTCTACTGCACCCACGCAGTATTTT.